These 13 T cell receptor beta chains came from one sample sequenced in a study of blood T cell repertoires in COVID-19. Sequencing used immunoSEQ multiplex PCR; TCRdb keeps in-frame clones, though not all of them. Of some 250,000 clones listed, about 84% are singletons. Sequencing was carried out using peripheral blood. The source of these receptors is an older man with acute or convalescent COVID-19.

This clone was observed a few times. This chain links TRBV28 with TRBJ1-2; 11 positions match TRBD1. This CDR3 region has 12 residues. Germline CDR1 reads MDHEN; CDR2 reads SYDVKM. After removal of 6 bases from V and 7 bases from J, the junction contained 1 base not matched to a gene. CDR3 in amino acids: CASSGTGGGYTF. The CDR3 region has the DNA TGTGCCAGCAGCGGGACAGGGGGTGGCTACACCTTC.

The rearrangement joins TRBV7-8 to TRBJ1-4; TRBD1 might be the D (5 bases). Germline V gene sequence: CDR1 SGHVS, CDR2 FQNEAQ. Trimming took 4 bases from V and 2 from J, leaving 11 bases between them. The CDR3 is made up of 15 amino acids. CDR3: CASSSLGATNEKLFF. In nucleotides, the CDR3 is TGTGCCAGCAGCTCCCTAGGGGCCACTAATGAAAAACTGTTTTTT.

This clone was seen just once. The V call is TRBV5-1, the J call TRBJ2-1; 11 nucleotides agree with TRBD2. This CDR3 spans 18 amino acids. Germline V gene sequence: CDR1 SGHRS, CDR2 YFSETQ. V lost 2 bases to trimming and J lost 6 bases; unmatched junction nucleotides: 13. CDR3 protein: CASSLGGTSGPFSNEQFF. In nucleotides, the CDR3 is TGCGCCAGCAGCTTAGGAGGGACTAGCGGTCCCTTCTCCAATGAGCAGTTCTTC.

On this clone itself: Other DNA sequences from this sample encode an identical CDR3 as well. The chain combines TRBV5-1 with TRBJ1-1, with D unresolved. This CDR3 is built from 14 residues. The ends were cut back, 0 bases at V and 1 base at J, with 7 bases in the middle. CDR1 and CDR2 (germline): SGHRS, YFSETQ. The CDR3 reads CASSLDGENTEAFF. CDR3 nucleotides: TGCGCCAGCAGCTTGGATGGAGAGAACACTGAAGCTTTCTTT. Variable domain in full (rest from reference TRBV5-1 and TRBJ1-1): KAGVTQTPRYLIKTRGQQVTLSCSPISGHRSVSWYQQTPGQGLQFLFEYFSETQRNKGNFPGRFSGRQFSNSRSEMNVSTLELGDSALYLCASSLDGENTEAFFGQGTRLTVV.

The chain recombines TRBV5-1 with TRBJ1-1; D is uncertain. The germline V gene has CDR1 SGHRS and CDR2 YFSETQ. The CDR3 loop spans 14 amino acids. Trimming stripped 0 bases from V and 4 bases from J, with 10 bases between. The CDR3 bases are TGCGCCAGCAGCTTGGGCGGTAGGAGCACTGAAGCTTTCTTT. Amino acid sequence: CASSLGGRSTEAFF.

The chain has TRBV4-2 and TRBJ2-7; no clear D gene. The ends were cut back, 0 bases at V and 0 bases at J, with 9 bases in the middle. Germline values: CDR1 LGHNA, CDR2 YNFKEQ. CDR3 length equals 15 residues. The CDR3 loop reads CASSQEIAGSYEQYF. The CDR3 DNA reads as TGTGCCAGCAGCCAAGAAATCGCAGGCTCCTACGAGCAGTACTTC.

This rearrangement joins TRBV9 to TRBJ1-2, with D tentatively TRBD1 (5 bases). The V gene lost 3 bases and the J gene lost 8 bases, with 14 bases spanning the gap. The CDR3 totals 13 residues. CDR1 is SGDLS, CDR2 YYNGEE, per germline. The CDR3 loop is CASSAGGGRGYTF. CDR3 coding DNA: TGTGCCAGCAGCGCTGGGGGAGGGCGAGGCTACACCTTC.

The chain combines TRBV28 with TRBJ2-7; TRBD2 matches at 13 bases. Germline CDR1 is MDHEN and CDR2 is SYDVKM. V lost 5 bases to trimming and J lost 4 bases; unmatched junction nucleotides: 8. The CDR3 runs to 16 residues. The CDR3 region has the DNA TGTGCCAGCAGTAATGGACTAGCGGGAGTTAGTTACGAGCAGTACTTC. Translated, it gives CASSNGLAGVSYEQYF.

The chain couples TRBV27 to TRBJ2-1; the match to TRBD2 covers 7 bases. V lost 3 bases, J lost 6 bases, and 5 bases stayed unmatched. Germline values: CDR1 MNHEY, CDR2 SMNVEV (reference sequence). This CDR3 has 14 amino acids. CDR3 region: CASSFQRDGNEQFF. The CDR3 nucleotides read TGTGCCAGCAGTTTCCAGCGGGATGGCAATGAGCAGTTCTTC.

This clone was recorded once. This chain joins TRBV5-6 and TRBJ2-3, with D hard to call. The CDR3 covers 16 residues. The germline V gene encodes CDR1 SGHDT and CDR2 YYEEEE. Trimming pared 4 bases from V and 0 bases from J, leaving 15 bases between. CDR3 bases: TGTGCCAGCAGCCCTAATGTTGGGCTAAGCACAGATACGCAGTATTTT. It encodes CASSPNVGLSTDTQYF. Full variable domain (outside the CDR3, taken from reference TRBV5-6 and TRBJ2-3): DAGVTQSPTHLIKTRGQQVTLRCSPKSGHDTVSWYQQALGQGPQFIFQYYEEEERQRGNFPDRFSGHQFPNYSSELNVNALLLGDSALYLCASSPNVGLSTDTQYFGPGTRLTVL.

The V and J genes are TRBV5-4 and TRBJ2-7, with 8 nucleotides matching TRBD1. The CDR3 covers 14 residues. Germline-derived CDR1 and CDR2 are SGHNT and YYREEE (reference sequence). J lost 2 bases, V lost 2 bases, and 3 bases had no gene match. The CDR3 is CASSFDRGPYEQYF. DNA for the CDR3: TGTGCCAGCAGCTTCGACAGGGGTCCCTACGAGCAGTACTTC. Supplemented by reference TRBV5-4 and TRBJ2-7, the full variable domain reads ETGVTQSPTHLIKTRGQQVTLRCSSQSGHNTVSWYQQALGQGPQFIFQYYREEENGRGNFPPRFSGLQFPNYSSELNVNALELDDSALYLCASSFDRGPYEQYFGPGTRLTVT.

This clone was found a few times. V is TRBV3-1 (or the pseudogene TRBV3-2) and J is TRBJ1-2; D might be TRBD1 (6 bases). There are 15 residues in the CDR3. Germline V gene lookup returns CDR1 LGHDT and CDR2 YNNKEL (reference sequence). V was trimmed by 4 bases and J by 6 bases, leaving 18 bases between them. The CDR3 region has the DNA TGTGCCAGCAGCCCAACTAAACAGGGCCAAAATGGCTACACCTTC. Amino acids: CASSPTKQGQNGYTF.

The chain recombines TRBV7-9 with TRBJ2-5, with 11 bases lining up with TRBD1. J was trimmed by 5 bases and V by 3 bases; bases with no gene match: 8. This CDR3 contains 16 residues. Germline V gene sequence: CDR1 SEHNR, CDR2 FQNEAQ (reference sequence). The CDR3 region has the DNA TGTGCCAGCAGCTTCTCGGGACAGGGGGTAGGGGAGACCCAGTACTTC. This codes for CASSFSGQGVGETQYF.